Detailed here is one T cell receptor beta chain. The antigen remains undetermined. Germline V lookup: CDR1 MNHEY, CDR2 SMNVEV (reference sequence). The V and J ends lost 6 bases and 4 bases respectively, with 21 bases between them. The CDR3 has 16 amino acids. Amplification used 60 Vbeta primers and 13 Jbeta primers. Clones were read by immunoSEQ multiplex PCR, and TCRdb kept only the in-frame ones, dropping some. The sample lists more than 110,000 clones, about 78% seen once, with under 7.5% in the top ten. These data are taken from a study of cytomegalovirus exposure and HLA in healthy donors. Study-level results: Some TCR beta chains (around 180 of them) were listed as cytomegalovirus-associated.

This sequence was found in a man aged 35 to 55 in good health and CMV-seropositive. The chain joins TRBV27 to TRBJ1-2; D is perhaps TRBD1 (6 bases). The sequencing input was PBMCs. For the CDR3, the DNA is TGTGCCAGCAGGGCTCGTTTGCTCGAAGGGGGCTATGGCTACACCTTC. Its translation: CASRARLLEGGYGYTF.